The clone carrying this T cell receptor beta chain was observed a handful of times. Its target is unknown. Each TCR beta library was made by quantitative 5'-RACE that incorporated molecular barcodes. Each CDR3 protein is one row after TCRdb ran MiXCR on the 5' RACE reads. The repertoire holds about 540,000 distinct CDR3 sequences, with about 13% as singletons. The record originates from a study of CD8 T cells in ankylosing spondylitis. General study findings and limits: Seemingly distinctive of ankylosing spondylitis blood was a TCR beta motif formed by eight highly homologous variants.

The V and J ends lost 0 bases and 6 bases respectively, with 11 bases between them. The CDR3 loop spans 14 amino acids. CDR1 MNHNS and CDR2 SASEGT come from the germline V gene. This chain connects TRBV6-1 to TRBJ1-2; TRBD1 might be the D (6 bases). The TCR originated in a male donor with ankylosing spondylitis. The sequencing input was blood, either unsorted or a sorted T cell fraction (not recorded which). CDR3 amino acids: CASSEAGRGDGYTF. CDR3 DNA sequence: TGTGCCAGCAGTGAAGCTGGCAGGGGCGATGGCTACACCTTC.